The 8 T cell receptor beta chains reported below all come from one sample, sequenced in a study of T cells after posttransplantation cyclophosphamide. Assay: immunoSEQ multiplex PCR; the TCRdb copy retains only in-frame clones and omits some. The repertoire has 18,000 or so clones, roughly 80% of them found once; the top ten carry over 7.5%. Sequencing used memory CD4+ T cells sorted from blood. These TCRs come from a man aged 25 to 45 in good health and a related stem cell transplant donor.

This clone was seen a single time. The chain uses TRBV6-1 and TRBJ2-7, with TRBD1 identical over 9 bases. The junction had 6 bases not matched to a gene; V was cut back by 3 bases and J by 6 bases. The V gene's germline CDR1 is MNHNS and CDR2 SASEGT. This CDR3 is 14 amino acids long. This CDR3 is CASSEGTGFGEQYF. CDR3 bases: TGTGCCAGCAGTGAGGGGACAGGGTTTGGCGAGCAGTACTTC.

This clone appeared a single time. The chain uses TRBV5-1 and TRBJ2-3; tentatively, D is TRBD1 (6 bases). The CDR3 consists of 14 residues. The V end lost 7 bases, the J end lost 3 bases, and 15 bases lay between the germline ends. Germline assignment: CDR1 SGHRS and CDR2 YFSETQ. As DNA, the CDR3 is TGCGCCAGCGAGGGGGTTACGGGGACAGATACGCAGTATTTT. Its translation is CASEGVTGTDTQYF.

The chain links TRBV5-1 to TRBJ2-2; D remains ambiguous. Trimming stripped 1 base from V and 6 bases from J, with 7 bases between. This CDR3 has 13 amino acids. Germline loops: CDR1 SGHRS, CDR2 YFSETQ. The CDR3 DNA is TGCGCCAGCAGCTTGTCGGTCGCCGGGGAGCTGTTTTTT. Its translation is CASSLSVAGELFF.

The CDR3 DNA follows: TGTGCCAGCAGTGAAGTGACAGACTATGGCTACACCTTC. As protein: CASSEVTDYGYTF. The chain has TRBV6-1 and TRBJ1-2; tentative D call: TRBD1 (5 bases). Germline CDR1 reads MNHNS; CDR2 reads SASEGT. Trimming took off 1 base at V and 3 bases at J, with 6 bases between the two ends. The CDR3 consists of 13 residues.

This rearrangement joins TRBV11-2 to TRBJ2-2; 11 bases are a match to TRBD2. The germline V gene encodes CDR1 SGHAT and CDR2 FQNNGV. J lost 6 bases, V lost 2 bases, and 2 bases had no gene match. The CDR3 consists of 15 residues. The CDR3 coding sequence is TGTGCCAGCAGCTTACTAGCGGGGGGCCCCGGGGAGCTGTTTTTT. Amino acid sequence: CASSLLAGGPGELFF. Full variable domain (missing parts from reference TRBV11-2 and TRBJ2-2): EAGVAQSPRYKIIEKRQSVAFWCNPISGHATLYWYQQILGQGPKLLIQFQNNGVVDDSQLPKDRFSAERLKGVDSTLKIQPAKLEDSAVYLCASSLLAGGPGELFFGEGSRLTVL.

V and J are TRBV9 and TRBJ2-1, with 12 bases matching TRBD2. J gave up 0 bases and V 2 bases, and 3 bases lay outside the gene matches. This CDR3 has 17 amino acids. Germline V gene data show CDR1 as SGDLS and CDR2 as YYNGEE. DNA of the CDR3: TGTGCCAGCAGCGTTGGACTAGCGGGGATCTCCTACAATGAGCAGTTCTTC. It encodes CASSVGLAGISYNEQFF.

The chain joins TRBV7-9 to TRBJ2-7, with TRBD2 identical over 12 bases. Trimming took 5 bases from V and 4 from J; bases not matched to a gene: 6. The germline gives CDR1 SEHNR, CDR2 FQNEAQ (reference sequence). The CDR3 has 15 amino acids. This CDR3 reads CASSPTSGGRYEQYF. The DNA for the CDR3 is TGTGCCAGCAGCCCGACTAGCGGGGGAAGGTACGAGCAGTACTTC.

The chain is built from TRBV25-1 and TRBJ1-4; no clear D gene. Trimming shortened V by 5 bases and J by 7 bases, and 5 bases separated the two germline ends. CDR1 is MGHDK and CDR2 is SYGVNS in the germline V gene. The CDR3 totals 11 residues. The CDR3 is CASSTFEKLFF. In DNA, the CDR3 is TGTGCCAGCAGTACTTTTGAAAAACTGTTTTTT. Together with reference TRBV25-1 and TRBJ1-4, the CDR3 gives the full variable domain: EADIYQTPRYLVIGTGKKITLECSQTMGHDKMYWYQQDPGMELHLIHYSYGVNSTEKGDLSSESTVSRIRTEHFPLTLESARPSHTSQYLCASSTFEKLFFGSGTQLSVL.